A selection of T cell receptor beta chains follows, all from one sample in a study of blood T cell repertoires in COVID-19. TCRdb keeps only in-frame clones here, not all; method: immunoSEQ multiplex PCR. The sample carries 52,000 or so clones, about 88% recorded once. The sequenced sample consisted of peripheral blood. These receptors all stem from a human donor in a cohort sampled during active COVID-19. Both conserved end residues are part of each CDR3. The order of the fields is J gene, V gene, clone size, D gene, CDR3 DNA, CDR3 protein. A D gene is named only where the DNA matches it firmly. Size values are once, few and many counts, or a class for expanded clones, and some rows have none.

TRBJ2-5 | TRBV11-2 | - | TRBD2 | TGTGCCAGCAGTCATGGACTAGGCGGAGAGACCCAGTACTTC | CASSHGLGGETQYF
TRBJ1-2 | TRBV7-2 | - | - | TGTGCCAGCAGCCCGTCGACAGGTGGCTACACCTTC | CASSPSTGGYTF
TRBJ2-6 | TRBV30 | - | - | TGTGCCTCGTCTCCCTCCGGGGCCAACGTCCTGACTTTC | CASSPSGANVLTF
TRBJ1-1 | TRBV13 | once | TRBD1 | TGTGCCAGCAGCACTCGGACAGGGGGGCTCGGAGGAACTGAAGCTTTCTTT | CASSTRTGGLGGTEAFF
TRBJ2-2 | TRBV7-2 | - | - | TGTGCCAGCAGCGCATGGGGCGGGGACACCGGGGAGCTGTTTTTT | CASSAWGGDTGELFF
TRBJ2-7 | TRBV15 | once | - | TGTGCCACCAGCGGGAGGAGGGACTCCTACGAGCAGTACTTC | CATSGRRDSYEQYF
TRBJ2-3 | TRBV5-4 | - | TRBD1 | TGTGCCAGCAGCTCATACAGGGGTCGCACAGATACGCAGTATTTT | CASSSYRGRTDTQYF
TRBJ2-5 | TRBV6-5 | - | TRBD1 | TGTGCCAGCAGGACAGGGGCGTCTATAGAGACCCAGTACTTC | CASRTGASIETQYF
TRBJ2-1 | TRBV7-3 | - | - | TGTGCCAGCAGCTTCGAACCAGGGCCATACAATGAGCAGTTCTTC | CASSFEPGPYNEQFF
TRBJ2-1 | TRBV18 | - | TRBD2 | TGTGCCAGCTCACCGGGTCGGGAGGTCACCTACAATGAGCAGTTCTTC | CASSPGREVTYNEQFF
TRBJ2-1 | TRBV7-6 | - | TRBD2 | TGTGCCAGCAGCCGGGGACTAGCGGGAGCCGAGGGGGAGCAGTTCTTC | CASSRGLAGAEGEQFF
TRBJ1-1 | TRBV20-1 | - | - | TGCAGTGCTAGGACAGACTCTGAAGCTTTCTTT | CSARTDSEAFF
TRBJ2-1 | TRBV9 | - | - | TGTGCCAGCAGCGTGGGCAGGGGCTTCTCCTACAATGAGCAGTTCTTC | CASSVGRGFSYNEQFF
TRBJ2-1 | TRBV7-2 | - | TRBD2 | TGTGCCAGCAGCGGCCGACTAGCGGGAGGCCCTGATGAGCAGTTCTTC | CASSGRLAGGPDEQFF
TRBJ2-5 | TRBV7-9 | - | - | TGTGCCAGCAGTAAGGAAACCAGGGTCCAAGAGACCCAGTACTTC | CASSKETRVQETQYF
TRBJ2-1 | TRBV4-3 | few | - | TGCGCCAGCAGCCAATCGAGGGAGCAGTTCTTC | CASSQSREQFF
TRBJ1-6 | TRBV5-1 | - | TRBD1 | TGCGCCAGCAGCTCGGGGACAGGGAGGGATTCACCCCTCCACTTT | CASSSGTGRDSPLHF
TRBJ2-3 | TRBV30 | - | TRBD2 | TGTGCCTGGAGTGTTGGTAGCGGGAGGAGGCGGGCATGGGAAACAGATACGCAGTATTTT | CAWSVGSGRRRAWETDTQYF
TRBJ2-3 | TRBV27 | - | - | TGTGCCAGCAGTTTAATCGCGCTGACCCCGCGGACAGATACGCAGTATTTT | CASSLIALTPRTDTQYF
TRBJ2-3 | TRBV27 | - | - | TGTGCCAGCAGTTTATCCGCAGGGGCCCCCACAGATACGCAGTATTTT | CASSLSAGAPTDTQYF
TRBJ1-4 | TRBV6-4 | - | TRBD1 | TGTGCCAGCAGCCCTGGACAGGGGGGTGAAAAACTGTTTTTT | CASSPGQGGEKLFF
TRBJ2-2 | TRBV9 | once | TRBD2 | TGTGCCAGCAGCACCCGAGGACTAGCGGGGGGCACCGGGGAGCTGTTTTTT | CASSTRGLAGGTGELFF
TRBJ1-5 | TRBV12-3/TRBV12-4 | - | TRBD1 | TGTGCCAGCAGTGGGACAGTTAATCAGCCCCAGCATTTT | CASSGTVNQPQHF
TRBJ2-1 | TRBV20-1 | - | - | TGCAGTGGTCAGATCCTCAATGAGCAGTTCTTC | CSGQILNEQFF
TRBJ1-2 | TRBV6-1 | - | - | TGTGCCAGCAGTGAACTCAGGGAGGCCTATGGCTACACCTTC | CASSELREAYGYTF
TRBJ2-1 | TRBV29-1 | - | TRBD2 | TGCAGCGGCGGGACTAGCGGGGGGAATGAGCAGTTCTTC | CSGGTSGGNEQFF
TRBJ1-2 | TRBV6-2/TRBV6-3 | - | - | TGTGCCAGCAGTGACAGGATTATGGCTTATGGCTACACCTTC | CASSDRIMAYGYTF
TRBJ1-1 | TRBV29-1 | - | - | TGCAGCGGACGCTGGGCCAGGGGCACTGAAGCTTTCTTT | CSGRWARGTEAFF
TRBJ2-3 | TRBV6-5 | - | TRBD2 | TGTGCCACCACTTGGGGGGGGACCACAGATACGCAGTATTTT | CATTWGGTTDTQYF
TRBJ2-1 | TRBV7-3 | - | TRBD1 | TGTGCCAGCAGCCTAACGGGACAGGGGCCCTCCAATGAGCAGTTCTTC | CASSLTGQGPSNEQFF
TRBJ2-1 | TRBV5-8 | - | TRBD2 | TGTGCCAGCCTGACTAGCGGGGGGGCGAGGAATGAGCAGTTCTTC | CASLTSGGARNEQFF
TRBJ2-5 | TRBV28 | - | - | TGTGCCAGCAGTCCCCGCCCGGGGAGGGGGTTCCAAGAGACCCAGTACTTC | CASSPRPGRGFQETQYF
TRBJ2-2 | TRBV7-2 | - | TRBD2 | TGTGCCAGCAGCTCGACTAGCGGGTACACCGGGGAGCTGTTTTTT | CASSSTSGYTGELFF
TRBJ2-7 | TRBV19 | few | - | TGTGCCAGTAGTTCCTCGCGAGGGCAGTACTTC | CASSSSRGQYF
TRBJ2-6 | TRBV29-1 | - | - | TGCAGCTCTATACTAACCCCCCACTCTGGGGCCAACGTCCTGACTTTC | CSSILTPHSGANVLTF
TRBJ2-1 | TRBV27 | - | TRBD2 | TGTGCCAGCAGTTCCCGGGTAGCGGGGGGGCCAATGAATGAGCAGTTCTTC | CASSSRVAGGPMNEQFF
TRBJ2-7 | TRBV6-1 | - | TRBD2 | TGTGCCAGCAGTGGGGGGATAGCGGGGGTCTCCTACGAGCAGTACTTC | CASSGGIAGVSYEQYF
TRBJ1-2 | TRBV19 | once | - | TGTGCCAGTAGTGGGTGGGACTTCCCCACCCATGGCTACACCTTC | CASSGWDFPTHGYTF
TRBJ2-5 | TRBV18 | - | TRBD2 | TGTGCCAGCTCACCAAAGTCACTAGCGGGGTCCGGGGAGACCCAGTACTTC | CASSPKSLAGSGETQYF
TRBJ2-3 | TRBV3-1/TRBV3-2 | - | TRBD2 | TGTGCCAGCAACCGGGAGGGGCCTAGCACAGATACGCAGTATTTT | CASNREGPSTDTQYF